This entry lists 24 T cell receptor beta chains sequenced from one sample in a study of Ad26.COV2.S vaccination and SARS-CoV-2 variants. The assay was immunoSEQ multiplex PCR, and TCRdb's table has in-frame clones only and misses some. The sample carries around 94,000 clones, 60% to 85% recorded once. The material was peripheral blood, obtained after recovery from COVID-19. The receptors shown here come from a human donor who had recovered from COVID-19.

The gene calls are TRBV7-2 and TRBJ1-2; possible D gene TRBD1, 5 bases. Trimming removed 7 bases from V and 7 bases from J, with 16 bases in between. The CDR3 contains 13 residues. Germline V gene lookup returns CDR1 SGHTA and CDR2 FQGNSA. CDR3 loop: CASTPYRSLGYTF. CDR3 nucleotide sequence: TGTGCCAGCACCCCGTACAGGTCCCTTGGCTACACCTTC.

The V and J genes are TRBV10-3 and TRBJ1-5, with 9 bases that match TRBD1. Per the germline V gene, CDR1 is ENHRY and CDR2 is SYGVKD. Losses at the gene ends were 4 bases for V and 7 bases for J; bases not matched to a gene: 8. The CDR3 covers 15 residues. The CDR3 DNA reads TGTGCCATCAGTGTAGAGGACAGGGGAGGACAGCCCCAGCATTTT. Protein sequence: CAISVEDRGGQPQHF.

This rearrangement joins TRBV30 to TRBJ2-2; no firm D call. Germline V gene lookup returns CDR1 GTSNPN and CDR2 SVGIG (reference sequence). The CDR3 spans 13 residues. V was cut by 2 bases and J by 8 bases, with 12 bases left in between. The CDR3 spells CAWSLFNSGELFF. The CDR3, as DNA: TGTGCCTGGAGTCTTTTCAATTCTGGGGAGCTGTTTTTT.

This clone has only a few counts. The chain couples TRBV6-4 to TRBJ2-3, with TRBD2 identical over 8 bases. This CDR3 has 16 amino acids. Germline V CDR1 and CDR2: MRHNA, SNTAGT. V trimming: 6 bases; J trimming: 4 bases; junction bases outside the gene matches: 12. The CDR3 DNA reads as TGTGCCAGCAGCGCCCGGGAGAGCGGGGGCGCAGATACGCAGTATTTT. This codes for CASSARESGGADTQYF.

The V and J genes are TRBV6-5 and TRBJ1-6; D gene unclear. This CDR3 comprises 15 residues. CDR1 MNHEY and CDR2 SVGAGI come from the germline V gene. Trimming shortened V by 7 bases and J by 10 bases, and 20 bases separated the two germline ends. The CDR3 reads CASTKEEYIGSPLHF. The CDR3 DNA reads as TGTGCCAGCACTAAAGAGGAGTATATTGGATCACCCCTCCACTTT.

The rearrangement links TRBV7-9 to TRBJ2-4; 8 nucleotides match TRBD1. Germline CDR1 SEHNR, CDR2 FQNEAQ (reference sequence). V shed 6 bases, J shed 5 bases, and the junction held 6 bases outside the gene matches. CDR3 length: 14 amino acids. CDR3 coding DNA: TGTGCCAGCAGATTACAGGGGGGCGAAAACATTCAGTACTTC. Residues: CASRLQGGENIQYF.

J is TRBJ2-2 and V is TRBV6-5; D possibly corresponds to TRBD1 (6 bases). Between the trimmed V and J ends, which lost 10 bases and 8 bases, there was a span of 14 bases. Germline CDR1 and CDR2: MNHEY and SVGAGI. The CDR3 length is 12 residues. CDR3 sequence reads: CATGTPKGELFF. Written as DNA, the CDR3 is TGTGCCACCGGGACACCTAAGGGGGAGCTGTTTTTT.

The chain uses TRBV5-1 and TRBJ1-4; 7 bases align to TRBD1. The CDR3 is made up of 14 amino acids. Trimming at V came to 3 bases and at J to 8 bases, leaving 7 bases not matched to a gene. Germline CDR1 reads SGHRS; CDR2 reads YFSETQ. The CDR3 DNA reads TGCGCCAGCAGCTCCAGGGGGATCGAGGAAAAACTGTTTTTT. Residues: CASSSRGIEEKLFF.

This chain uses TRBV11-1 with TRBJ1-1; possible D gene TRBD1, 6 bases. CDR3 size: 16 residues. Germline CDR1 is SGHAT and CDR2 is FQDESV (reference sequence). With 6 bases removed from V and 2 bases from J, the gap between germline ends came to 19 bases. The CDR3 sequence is CASRNRVLNVNTEAFF. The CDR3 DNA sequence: TGTGCCAGCAGAAACAGGGTCCTGAACGTAAACACTGAAGCTTTCTTT.

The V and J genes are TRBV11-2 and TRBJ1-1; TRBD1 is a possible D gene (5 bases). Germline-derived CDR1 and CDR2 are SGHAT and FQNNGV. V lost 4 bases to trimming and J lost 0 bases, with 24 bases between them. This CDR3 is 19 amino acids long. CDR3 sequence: CASSSLVGGGTSMNTEAFF. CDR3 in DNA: TGTGCCAGCAGCTCGTTAGTGGGGGGTGGTACCTCCATGAACACTGAAGCTTTCTTT.

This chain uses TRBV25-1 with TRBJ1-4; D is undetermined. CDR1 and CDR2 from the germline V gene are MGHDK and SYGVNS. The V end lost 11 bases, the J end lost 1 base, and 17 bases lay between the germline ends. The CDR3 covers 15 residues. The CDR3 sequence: CARWTWPLTNEKLFF. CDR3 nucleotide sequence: TGTGCCCGATGGACTTGGCCATTAACTAATGAAAAACTGTTTTTT.

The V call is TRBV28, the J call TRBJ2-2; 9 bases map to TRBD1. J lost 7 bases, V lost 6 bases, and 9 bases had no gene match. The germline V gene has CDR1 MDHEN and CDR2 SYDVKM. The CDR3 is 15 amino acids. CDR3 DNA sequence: TGTGCCAGCAGCCTAGGCGACAGGGGGGACGGGGAGCTGTTTTTT. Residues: CASSLGDRGDGELFF. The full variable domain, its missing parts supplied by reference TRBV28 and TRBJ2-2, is DVKVTQSSRYLVKRTGEKVFLECVQDMDHENMFWYRQDPGLGLRLIYFSYDVKMKEKGDIPEGYSVSREKKERFSLILESASTNQTSMYLCASSLGDRGDGELFFGEGSRLTVL.

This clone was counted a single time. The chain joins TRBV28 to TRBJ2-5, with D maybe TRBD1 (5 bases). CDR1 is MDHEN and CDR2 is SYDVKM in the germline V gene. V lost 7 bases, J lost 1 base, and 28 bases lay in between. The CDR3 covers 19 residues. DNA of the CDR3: TGTGCCAGCACCTCCGCAGGGTGGGGCATAGTGGCGGCCCAAGAGACCCAGTACTTC. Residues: CASTSAGWGIVAAQETQYF. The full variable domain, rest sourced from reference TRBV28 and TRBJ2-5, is DVKVTQSSRYLVKRTGEKVFLECVQDMDHENMFWYRQDPGLGLRLIYFSYDVKMKEKGDIPEGYSVSREKKERFSLILESASTNQTSMYLCASTSAGWGIVAAQETQYFGPGTRLLVL.

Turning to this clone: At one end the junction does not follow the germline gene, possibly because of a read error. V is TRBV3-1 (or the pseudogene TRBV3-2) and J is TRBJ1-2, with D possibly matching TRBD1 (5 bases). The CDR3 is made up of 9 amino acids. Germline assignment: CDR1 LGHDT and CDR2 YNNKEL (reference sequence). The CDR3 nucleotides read TGTGCCAGCAGCCAAGACGCAGGGTTC. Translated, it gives CASSQDAGF.

This CDR3 reads CASEPPGTGAYEQYF. The CDR3 DNA follows: TGTGCCAGCGAGCCGCCCGGGACAGGGGCCTACGAGCAGTACTTC. This chain uses TRBV28 with TRBJ2-7; 10 bases line up with TRBD1. The V gene end was trimmed by 8 bases and the J gene end by 2 bases; junction bases not matched to a gene: 9. This CDR3 spans 15 amino acids. Germline V gene lookup returns CDR1 MDHEN and CDR2 SYDVKM.

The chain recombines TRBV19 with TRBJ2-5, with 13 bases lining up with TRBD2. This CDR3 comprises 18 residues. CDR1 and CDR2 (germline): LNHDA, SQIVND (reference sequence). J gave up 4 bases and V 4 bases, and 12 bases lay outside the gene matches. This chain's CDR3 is CASSNPRGTSGARETQYF. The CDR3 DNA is TGTGCCAGTAGTAACCCCAGGGGGACTAGCGGGGCCCGAGAGACCCAGTACTTC.

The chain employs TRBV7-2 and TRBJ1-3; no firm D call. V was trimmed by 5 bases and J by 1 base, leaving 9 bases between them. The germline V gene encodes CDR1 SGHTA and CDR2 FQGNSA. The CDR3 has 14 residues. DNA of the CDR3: TGTGCCAGCAGCATCGAAAGGTCTGGAAACACCATATATTTT. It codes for CASSIERSGNTIYF. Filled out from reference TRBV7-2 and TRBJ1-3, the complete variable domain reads GAGVSQSPSNKVTEKGKDVELRCDPISGHTALYWYRQSLGQGLEFLIYFQGNSAPDKSGLPSDRFSAERTGGSVSTLTIQRTQQEDSAVYLCASSIERSGNTIYFGEGSWLTVV.

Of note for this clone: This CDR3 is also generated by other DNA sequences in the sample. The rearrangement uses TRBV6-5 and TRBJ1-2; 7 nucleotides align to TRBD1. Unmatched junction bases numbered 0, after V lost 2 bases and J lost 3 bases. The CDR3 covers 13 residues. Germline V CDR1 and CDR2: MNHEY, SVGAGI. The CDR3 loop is CASSYTGDYGYTF. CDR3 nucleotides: TGTGCCAGCAGTTACACAGGGGACTATGGCTACACCTTC.

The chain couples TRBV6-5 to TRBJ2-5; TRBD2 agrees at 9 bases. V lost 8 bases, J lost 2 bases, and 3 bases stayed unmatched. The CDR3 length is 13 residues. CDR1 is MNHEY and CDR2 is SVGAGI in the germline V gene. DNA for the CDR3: TGTGCCAGCGCGCTAGCGGGGCAAGAGACCCAGTACTTC. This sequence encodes CASALAGQETQYF.

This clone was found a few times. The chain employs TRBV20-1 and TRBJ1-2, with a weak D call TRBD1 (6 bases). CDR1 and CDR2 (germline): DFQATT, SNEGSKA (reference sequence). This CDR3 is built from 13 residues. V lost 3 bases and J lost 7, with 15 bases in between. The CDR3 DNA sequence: TGCAGTGCTAGTAACAGGGCCCTCGGTGGCTACACCTTC. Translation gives CSASNRALGGYTF.

CDR3 DNA sequence: TGTGCCAGCAGCCCTTTTTGGGGGGCTGGGGCCAACGTCCTGACTTTC. Its translation: CASSPFWGAGANVLTF. This sequence joins TRBV28 and TRBJ2-6, with a possible D match to TRBD2 (6 bases). The CDR3 consists of 16 residues. The germline gives CDR1 MDHEN, CDR2 SYDVKM. The V and J ends lost 6 bases and 2 bases respectively, with 14 bases between them.

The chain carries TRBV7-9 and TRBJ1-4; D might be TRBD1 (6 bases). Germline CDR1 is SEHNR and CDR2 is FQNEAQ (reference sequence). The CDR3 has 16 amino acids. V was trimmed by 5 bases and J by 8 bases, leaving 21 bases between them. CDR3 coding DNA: TGTGCCAGCAGCCTTGACCGAGGGGTAGGGGGAGAAAAACTGTTTTTT. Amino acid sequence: CASSLDRGVGGEKLFF.

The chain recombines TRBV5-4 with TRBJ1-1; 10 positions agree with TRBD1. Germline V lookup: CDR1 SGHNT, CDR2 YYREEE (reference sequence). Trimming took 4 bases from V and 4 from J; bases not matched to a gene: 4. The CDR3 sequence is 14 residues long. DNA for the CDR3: TGTGCCAGCAGCCGACAGGGGGCTAGCACTGAAGCTTTCTTT. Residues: CASSRQGASTEAFF.

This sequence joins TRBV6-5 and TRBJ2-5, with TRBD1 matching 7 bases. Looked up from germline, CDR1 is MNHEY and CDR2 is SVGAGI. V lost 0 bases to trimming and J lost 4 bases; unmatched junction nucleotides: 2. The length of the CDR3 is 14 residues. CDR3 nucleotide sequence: TGTGCCAGCAGTTACTCAGGGGGCGCAGAGACCCAGTACTTC. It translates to CASSYSGGAETQYF.